This T cell receptor beta chain was recorded in a study of blood T cell repertoires in COVID-19. Original data processing: Amplification from reference gene primers served as the basis for estimated nucleated cell counts. The assay was immunoSEQ multiplex PCR, and TCRdb's table has in-frame clones only and misses some. V and J calls and clone size come straight from that table; D and trimming were deduced from the DNA. The table shows around 160,000 clones, with about 77% occurring only once. Trimming pared 3 bases from V and 1 base from J, leaving 11 bases between. CDR1 GTSNPN and CDR2 SVGIG come from the germline V gene (reference sequence). CDR3 length equals 14 residues.

The sequence was collected from a woman older than 75 with acute or convalescent COVID-19. This chain uses TRBV30 with TRBJ2-3; a possible D gene is TRBD2 (6 bases). The sequenced sample consisted of peripheral blood. The chain's CDR3 is CAWRVPGGTDTQYF. As DNA, the CDR3 is TGTGCCTGGAGGGTCCCGGGGGGCACAGATACGCAGTATTTT.